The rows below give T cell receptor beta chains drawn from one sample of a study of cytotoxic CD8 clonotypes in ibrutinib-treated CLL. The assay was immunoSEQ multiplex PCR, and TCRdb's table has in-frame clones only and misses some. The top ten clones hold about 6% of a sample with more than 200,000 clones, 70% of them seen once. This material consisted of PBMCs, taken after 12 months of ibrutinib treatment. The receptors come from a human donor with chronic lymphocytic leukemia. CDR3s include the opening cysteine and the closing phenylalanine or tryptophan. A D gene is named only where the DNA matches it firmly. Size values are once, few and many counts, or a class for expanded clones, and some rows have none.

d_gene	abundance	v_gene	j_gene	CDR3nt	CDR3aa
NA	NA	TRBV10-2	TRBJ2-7	TGCGCCAGCAGTGAGTCGACGGGACGCAGATCCTACGAGCAGTACTTC	CASSESTGRRSYEQYF
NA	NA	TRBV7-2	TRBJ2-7	TGTGCCAGCAGTCCAGGTGAGGGCCGGGGGTACGAGCAGTACTTC	CASSPGEGRGYEQYF
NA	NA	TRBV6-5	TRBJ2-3	TGTGCCAGCAGTTACCAACCGCCCCAGGGGCCAACGCAGTATTTT	CASSYQPPQGPTQYF
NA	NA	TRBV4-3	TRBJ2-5	TGCGCCAGCAGCCAAGGCTGGGGCCAAGAGACCCAGTACTTC	CASSQGWGQETQYF
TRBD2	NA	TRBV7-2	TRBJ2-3	TGTGCCAGCAGCTCCCGCGCGGGCGGGAGACGGGGCACAGATACGCAGTATTTT	CASSSRAGGRRGTDTQYF
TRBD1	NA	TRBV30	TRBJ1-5	TGTGCCTGCTTCACACCGGGACAGATAATTAGCAATCAGCCCCAGCATTTT	CACFTPGQIISNQPQHF
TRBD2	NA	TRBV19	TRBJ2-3	TGTGCCAGTAGTAATTGGGGAGGGAGCAAGGCAGATACGCAGTATTTT	CASSNWGGSKADTQYF
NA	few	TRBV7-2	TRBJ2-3	TGTGCCAGCAGCTCCCGGGGCGCAGATACGCAGTATTTT	CASSSRGADTQYF
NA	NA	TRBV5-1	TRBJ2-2	TGCGCCAGCAGCTTGGAAGACACCTCGAACACCGGGGAGCTGTTTTTT	CASSLEDTSNTGELFF
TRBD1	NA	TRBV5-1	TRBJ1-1	TGCGCCACCAGCGAGGGGGACAGGAACACTGAAGCTTTCTTT	CATSEGDRNTEAFF
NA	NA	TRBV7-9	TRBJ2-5	TGTGCCAGCAGCCCGTATGGGGGGGCGGAGGAGACCCAGTACTTC	CASSPYGGAEETQYF
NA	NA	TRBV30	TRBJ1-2	TGTGCCTGGAGTCCCCCACGGACAGATTTCTATGGCTACACCTTC	CAWSPPRTDFYGYTF
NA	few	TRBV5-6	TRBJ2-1	TGTGCCAGCAGCCGATTGGAGCTTACCTACAATGAGCAGTTCTTC	CASSRLELTYNEQFF
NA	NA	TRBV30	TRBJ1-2	TGTGCCTGGAAGTCATCCCCTGCTTCTAACTATGGCTACACCTTC	CAWKSSPASNYGYTF
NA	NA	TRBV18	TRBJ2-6	TGTGCCAGCTCACCGGCCGGGACTCTCGGGGCCAACGTCCTGACTTTC	CASSPAGTLGANVLTF
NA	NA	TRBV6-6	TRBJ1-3	TGTGCCACCCGACCGGGGGGGAGCTCTGGAAACACCATATATTTT	CATRPGGSSGNTIYF
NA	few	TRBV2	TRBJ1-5	TGTGCCAGCAGACCGGGGGTTGTACGGAATCAGCCCCAGCATTTT	CASRPGVVRNQPQHF
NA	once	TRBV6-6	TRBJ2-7	TGTGCCAGCAAACGGTCAGGGCGGCACGAGCAGTACTTC	CASKRSGRHEQYF
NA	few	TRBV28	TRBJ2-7	TGTGCCAGCAGTCCGGGGGACTACGAGCAGTACTTC	CASSPGDYEQYF
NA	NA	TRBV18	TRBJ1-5	TGTGCCAGCTCACCGGACGGGGCGAACAATCAGCCCCAGCATTTT	CASSPDGANNQPQHF
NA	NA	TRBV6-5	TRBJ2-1	TGTGCCAGCAGCCGGGACCAACTATTGGAGCAGTTCTTC	CASSRDQLLEQFF
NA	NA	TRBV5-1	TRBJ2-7	TGCGCCAGCAGCCCCGGGCCACTTAAGGGACCCTCCTACGAGCAGTACTTC	CASSPGPLKGPSYEQYF
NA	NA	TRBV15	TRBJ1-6	TGTGCCACCAGCAGGGGACCAGGGAATTCACCCCTCCACTTT	CATSRGPGNSPLHF
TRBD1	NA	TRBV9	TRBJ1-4	TGTGCCAGCAGCCCCCAGGGGGCGACTAATGAAAAACTGTTTTTT	CASSPQGATNEKLFF
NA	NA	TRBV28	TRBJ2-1	TGTGCCAGCAGTTTGTATGGGCGGACATCCTACAATGAGCAGTTCTTC	CASSLYGRTSYNEQFF
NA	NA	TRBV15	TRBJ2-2	TGTGCCACCAGCAGAGCTACTAGTACCGGGGAGCTGTTTTTT	CATSRATSTGELFF
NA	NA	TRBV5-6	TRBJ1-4	TGTGCCAGCAGCTTGTTAGCGGGGGCAGGGAGTGAAAAACTGTTTTTT	CASSLLAGAGSEKLFF
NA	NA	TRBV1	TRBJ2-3	TGCACCAGCAGCCAAGGTGGGGCTAGGAACACAGATACGCAGTATTTT	CTSSQGGARNTDTQYF
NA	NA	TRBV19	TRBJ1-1	TGTGCCAGTAGGCCTCGGCAGAACACTGAAGCTTTCTTT	CASRPRQNTEAFF
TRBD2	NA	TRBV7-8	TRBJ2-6	TGTGCCAGCAGCGGACTAGCGGCTGGGGCCAACGTCCTGACTTTC	CASSGLAAGANVLTF
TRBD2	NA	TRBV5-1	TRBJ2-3	TGCGCCAGTGGTAGCGGGGGGGCCCCAGATACGCAGTATTTT	CASGSGGAPDTQYF
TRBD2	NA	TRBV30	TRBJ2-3	TGTGCCTGGAGGGACGGGGGGGCCGTAGATACGCAGTATTTT	CAWRDGGAVDTQYF
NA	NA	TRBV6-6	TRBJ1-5	TGTGCCAGCAGCCCAGAACGACATCAGCCCCAGCATTTT	CASSPERHQPQHF
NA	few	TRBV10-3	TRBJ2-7	TGTGCCATCAGCCGTACGGGACCGACCTCAAACGAGCAGTACTTC	CAISRTGPTSNEQYF